Presented here are 21 T cell receptor beta chains from one specimen sequenced in a study of post-analysis software for immune sequencing data. The TCR beta cDNA libraries carried unique molecular identifiers. TCRdb re-called the PCR reads with MiXCR, one entry per CDR3 protein. The data contain 400,000 to 500,000 distinct CDR3 sequences, 35% to 45% of them singletons. No cognate antigen is known for these TCRs. Study-wide points: TRBV segments more frequent in patients than in controls numbered five and included TRBV5-6, TRBV5-1 and TRBV20-1.

The specimen was blood. All receptors derive from a girl aged 2 to 9 with multiple sclerosis.

J is TRBJ1-6 and V is TRBV6-5; the match to TRBD1 covers 8 bases. The CDR3 spans 15 residues. Trimming took 5 bases from V and 7 from J; bases not matched to a gene: 7. From germline, CDR1 is MNHEY and CDR2 SVGAGI. The CDR3 region is CASSPGQGGNSPLHF. CDR3 coding DNA: TGTGCCAGCAGTCCCGGACAGGGAGGGAATTCACCCCTCCACTTT.

The rearrangement links TRBV5-1 to TRBJ2-5, with D hard to call. The CDR3 is made up of 12 amino acids. Per the germline V gene, CDR1 is SGHRS and CDR2 is YFSETQ. The germline V and J ends were trimmed by 2 bases and 3 bases, with 5 bases remaining between them. CDR3 sequence: CASSFVKETQYF. CDR3 nucleotide sequence: TGCGCCAGCAGCTTTGTTAAAGAGACCCAGTACTTC.

A few counts support this clonotype. This chain connects TRBV20-1 to TRBJ2-1, with 8 bases fitting TRBD2. J gave up 6 bases and V 0 bases, and 4 bases lay outside the gene matches. CDR1 and CDR2 from the germline V gene are DFQATT and SNEGSKA (reference sequence). The CDR3 sequence is 14 residues long. The CDR3 sequence: CSAREGTSRNEQFF. Written as DNA, the CDR3 is TGCAGTGCTAGAGAGGGGACTAGTCGCAATGAGCAGTTCTTC.

In its sample, this clonotype was seen a few times. The chain has TRBV5-1 and TRBJ2-1; D is uncertain. V lost 4 bases and J lost 8, with 16 bases in between. This CDR3 spans 14 amino acids. Per germline, CDR1 SGHRS and CDR2 YFSETQ. CDR3 nucleotides: TGCGCCAGCAGCAGCCTTAACATTAAGGATGAGCAGTTCTTC. Its protein product is CASSSLNIKDEQFF.

For this clonotype: One junction end does not reproduce the germline sequence, and a read error may be involved. The CDR3 coding sequence is TGTGCCAGCAGTTTAGGCGCAGGAGATGAGCAGTTCTTC. Translated: CASSLGAGDEQFF. The chain links TRBV5-1 to TRBJ2-1, with no clear D. The CDR3 is 13 amino acids. Germline lookup yields CDR1 SGHRS and CDR2 YFSETQ.

This clonotype has only a few counts. As DNA, the CDR3 is TGTGCCAGCAGCTTCGGTACCGTAACAGATACGCAGTATTTT. It is translated as CASSFGTVTDTQYF. The chain recombines TRBV9 with TRBJ2-3; no clear D gene. The V end lost 4 bases, the J end lost 3 bases, and 12 bases lay between the germline ends. Germline CDR1 and CDR2: SGDLS and YYNGEE. The CDR3 totals 14 residues.

CDR3 amino acids: CASSLGTVIEFF. CDR3 DNA sequence: TGTGCCAGCAGCTTGGGGACAGTGATCGAGTTCTTC. The V and J genes are TRBV5-6 and TRBJ2-1; D possibly corresponds to TRBD1 (6 bases). Trimming shortened V by 0 bases and J by 14 bases, and 12 bases separated the two germline ends. There are 12 residues in the CDR3. Germline lookup yields CDR1 SGHDT and CDR2 YYEEEE.

The chain couples TRBV20-1 to TRBJ1-2; D call uncertain. Per the germline V gene, CDR1 is DFQATT and CDR2 is SNEGSKA (reference sequence). The CDR3 is 13 residues long. V lost 4 bases, J lost 4 bases, and 13 bases lay in between. CDR3: CSATTLGSYGYTF. The CDR3 DNA reads as TGCAGTGCTACCACCCTTGGGAGCTATGGCTACACCTTC.

This clonotype came up a few times. This chain joins TRBV28 and TRBJ2-5; 10 bases line up with TRBD2. The DNA end lines up better with TRBJ2-7; the J call may be wrong. The germline V gene encodes CDR1 MDHEN and CDR2 SYDVKM. The CDR3 is 14 residues long. The CDR3 here is CASTPAGGPSEQYF. Here the CDR3 DNA reads TGTGCCAGCACCCCAGCGGGAGGGCCGAGCGAGCAGTACTTC.

The V gene is TRBV29-1, the J gene TRBJ2-7; 12 nucleotides agree with TRBD2. Trimming removed 6 bases from V and 5 bases from J; junction bases left unmatched: 8. The length of the CDR3 is 14 residues. Germline values: CDR1 SQVTM, CDR2 ANQGSEA. The CDR3 nucleotides read TGCAGCGTGAGCCGACTAGCGGGAGAAAACGAGCAGTACTTC. Residues: CSVSRLAGENEQYF.

This clonotype was detected only a few times. CDR3 amino acids: CASRSSGSSYNEQFF. CDR3 coding DNA: TGTGCCAGCAGGTCAAGCGGGAGCTCCTACAATGAGCAGTTCTTC. The J gene is TRBJ2-1, the V gene TRBV6-6; TRBD2 agrees at 8 bases. The germline V gene encodes CDR1 MNHNY and CDR2 SVGAGI (reference sequence). The CDR3 loop spans 15 amino acids. V was pared by 6 bases and J by 0 bases, with 4 bases of the junction left unmatched.

This clonotype has only a few counts. The genes are TRBV28 and TRBJ1-2, with TRBD1 matching over 8 bases. V lost 5 bases to trimming and J lost 4 bases; unmatched junction nucleotides: 18. Germline assignment: CDR1 MDHEN and CDR2 SYDVKM. The CDR3 is 18 residues long. The CDR3: CASSNPLIRTGIFYGYTF. The CDR3 DNA reads TGTGCCAGCAGTAACCCTCTAATCCGGACAGGGATTTTCTATGGCTACACCTTC.

V gene TRBV5-1 combines with J gene TRBJ1-2, with a possible D match to TRBD1 (5 bases). The ends were cut back, 4 bases at V and 6 bases at J, with 19 bases in the middle. The CDR3 covers 15 residues. Germline assignment: CDR1 SGHRS and CDR2 YFSETQ. CDR3 DNA: TGCGCCAGCAGCCGAGGGGCTCAGGGATCGAATGGCTACACCTTC. Its protein product is CASSRGAQGSNGYTF.

This clonotype turned up a few times. The rearrangement links TRBV24-1 to TRBJ2-1; TRBD2 agrees at 7 bases. Per the germline V gene, CDR1 is KGHDR and CDR2 is SFDVKD. The CDR3 has 17 amino acids. The junction had 13 bases not matched to a gene; V was cut back by 5 bases and J by 4 bases. CDR3 nucleotides: TGTGCCACCAGTGTCGGTTCATCGGCTAGCGGTTACAATGAGCAGTTCTTC. Amino acid sequence: CATSVGSSASGYNEQFF.

The V call is TRBV7-9, the J call TRBJ2-1; D is possibly TRBD1 (5 bases). This CDR3 region has 14 residues. The V gene's germline CDR1 is SEHNR and CDR2 FQNEAQ (reference sequence). The V gene lost 5 bases and the J gene lost 7 bases, with 15 bases spanning the gap. CDR3 sequence (DNA): TGTGCCAGCAGCACGGTGCCTAACAGGAATGAGCAGTTCTTC. Translation: CASSTVPNRNEQFF.

J is TRBJ2-7 and V is TRBV7-2, with unresolved D. The DNA end lines up better with TRBJ2-5; the J call may be wrong. Germline CDR1 SGHTA, CDR2 FQGNSA. The CDR3 spans 14 residues. The CDR3 DNA follows: TGTGCCAGCAGCCCAAGAACCATCCTGGAGACCCAGTACTTC. Residues: CASSPRTILETQYF.

The chain has TRBV5-8 and TRBJ1-2, with unresolved D. The V end was cut by 2 bases, the J end by 8 bases, with 13 bases between. Per the germline V gene, CDR1 is SGHTS and CDR2 is YDEGEE. The CDR3 spans 13 residues. The CDR3 region has the DNA TGTGCCAGCAGCTTTCGAGGAACTGGGGGCTACACCTTC. As protein: CASSFRGTGGYTF.

This clonotype was seen a handful of times. The genes are TRBV6-5 and TRBJ2-7; TRBD1 or TRBD2 may be the D gene (5 bases each). The CDR3 totals 14 residues. Trimming pared 2 bases from V and 3 bases from J, leaving 11 bases between. CDR1 is MNHEY and CDR2 is SVGAGI in the germline V gene. CDR3 sequence: CASSYRDPNYEQYF. As DNA, the CDR3 is TGTGCCAGCAGTTACCGGGACCCAAACTACGAGCAGTACTTC.

This chain uses TRBV12-3 or TRBV12-4 with TRBJ1-4, with TRBD1 matching 8 bases. CDR3 length: 13 residues. V lost 5 bases, J lost 7 bases, and 3 bases stayed unmatched. Written as DNA, the CDR3 is TGTGCCAGCAGTACCGACAGGGGTGAAAAACTGTTTTTT. This codes for CASSTDRGEKLFF.

The chain employs TRBV29-1 and TRBJ2-3; the D gene is possibly TRBD2 (6 bases). This CDR3 has 17 residues. V lost 2 bases and J 2 bases, leaving 20 bases between the germline ends. The germline CDR1 and CDR2 sequences are SQVTM and ANQGSEA. CDR3 nucleotides: TGCAGCGTTGAACCCGAGGGACTGCGAGGGTTCACAGATACGCAGTATTTT. This codes for CSVEPEGLRGFTDTQYF.

This chain links TRBV5-1 with TRBJ2-7, with a possible D match to TRBD1 (6 bases). CDR1 is SGHRS and CDR2 is YFSETQ in the germline V gene. The CDR3 contains 13 residues. With 4 bases removed from V and 4 bases from J, the gap between germline ends came to 12 bases. Here the CDR3 DNA reads TGCGCCAGCAGCGTGGGGGCGGTGTACGAGCAGTACTTC. It is translated as CASSVGAVYEQYF.